Given below is one T cell receptor beta chain in context. What it binds is not known. The junction departs from germline at one end; a sequencing error may be responsible. The source of the sample is a study of cytomegalovirus exposure and HLA in healthy donors. Overall study: Most genotyped donors, over 70% of roughly 400, had Caucasian-associated genetic ancestry. Findings of the study overall: Most likely, a cluster of highly shared sequence variants arose as a sequencing artifact. When a later analysis was performed, an Asian-associated ancestry cluster reportedly had fewer N-insertions than the roughly 640-donor mean.

Amplification used 60 Vbeta primers and 13 Jbeta primers. Assay: immunoSEQ multiplex PCR; the TCRdb copy retains only in-frame clones and omits some. This sample has 120,000 or so clones, with 70% to 85% found just once. The sequence came from a woman between 50 and 59 years old in good health and CMV-seronegative. Source material: PBMCs.

The CDR3 nucleotides are TGTTCCAGCACCATTCAGGGGGGCAGGGATAATGAAAAACTGTTTTTT. It specifies CSSTIQGGRDNEKLFF. This chain links TRBV7-9 with TRBJ1-4, with 7 bases fitting TRBD1. CDR1 SEHNR and CDR2 FQNEAQ come from the germline V gene (reference sequence). The CDR3 extends over 16 amino acids. Filled out from reference TRBV7-9 and TRBJ1-4, the complete variable domain reads DTGVSQNPRHKITKRGQNVTFRCDPISEHNRLYWYRQTLGQGPEFLTYFQNEAQLEKSRLLSDRFSAERPKGSFSTLEIQRTEQGDSAMYLCSSTIQGGRDNEKLFFGSGTQLSVL.